These 30 T cell receptor beta chains share one sample of origin, sequenced in a study of T cell responses to AZD1222 COVID-19 vaccine. The repertoire was sequenced with immunoSEQ multiplex PCR; TCRdb's copy has only in-frame clones and lacks some. The sample lists over 130,000 clones; around 93% were seen once. The sequencing used peripheral blood, collected 28 days after the second AZD1222 dose. The receptors here all came from an adult who received the AZD1222 COVID-19 vaccine.

This chain connects TRBV28 to TRBJ1-1; weak D call: TRBD1 (6 bases). The CDR3 is 16 residues long. Trimming took 3 bases from V and 0 from J, leaving 14 bases between them. Germline CDR1 is MDHEN and CDR2 is SYDVKM. CDR3 sequence: CASSLVGGVMNTEAFF. CDR3 nucleotides: TGTGCCAGCAGTTTGGTTGGGGGCGTAATGAACACTGAAGCTTTCTTT.

The chain employs TRBV24-1 and TRBJ2-2; D may be TRBD1 (5 bases). CDR1 is KGHDR, CDR2 SFDVKD, per germline. With 4 bases removed from V and 2 bases from J, the gap between germline ends came to 13 bases. The CDR3 is 16 amino acids. The CDR3 DNA sequence: TGTGCCACCAGTGACCTGGGGCAGGGCAACACCGGGGAGCTGTTTTTT. The encoded protein is CATSDLGQGNTGELFF.

The J gene is TRBJ1-4, the V gene TRBV30; TRBD1 is a possible D gene (5 bases). The CDR3 loop spans 13 amino acids. The ends were cut back, 5 bases at V and 4 bases at J, with 11 bases in the middle. Germline CDR1 and CDR2: GTSNPN and SVGIG (reference sequence). CDR3 sequence (DNA): TGTGCCTGGGGTCCGGGGCTTAATGAAAAACTGTTTTTT. This codes for CAWGPGLNEKLFF.

The chain uses TRBV5-1 and TRBJ2-3; 13 nucleotides agree with TRBD2. This CDR3 has 19 amino acids. With V trimmed by 0 bases and J by 1 base, 8 bases remained unmatched. Germline V gene sequence: CDR1 SGHRS, CDR2 YFSETQ. The CDR3 nucleotides are TGCGCCAGCAGCTTGGCACTAGCGGGAGGGCCCATGGGCACAGATACGCAGTATTTT. Translating it yields CASSLALAGGPMGTDTQYF.

The chain uses TRBV9 and TRBJ2-1; TRBD2 might be the D (6 bases). The CDR3 extends over 14 amino acids. Germline lookup yields CDR1 SGDLS and CDR2 YYNGEE. Trimming stripped 1 base from V and 5 bases from J, with 10 bases between. The CDR3 region is CASSVSGRNNEQFF. The CDR3 DNA reads as TGTGCCAGCAGCGTAAGTGGGAGGAACAATGAGCAGTTCTTC.

This sequence joins TRBV11-2 and TRBJ1-1, with a tentative D call TRBD1 (6 bases). The V and J ends lost 5 bases and 1 base respectively, with 20 bases between them. Per germline, CDR1 SGHAT and CDR2 FQNNGV. The CDR3 is 17 amino acids. CDR3 protein: CASSPAGGGRRNTEAFF. CDR3 nucleotide sequence: TGTGCCAGCAGCCCGGCCGGGGGCGGTAGGAGGAACACTGAAGCTTTCTTT.

The count of this clone is one. The CDR3 nucleotides read TGTGCCAGCAGCACCACCGGGACAGATGTTCAGCCCCAGCATTTT. This sequence encodes CASSTTGTDVQPQHF. The rearrangement joins TRBV7-9 to TRBJ1-5; 7 bases match TRBD1. Germline V gene lookup returns CDR1 SEHNR and CDR2 FQNEAQ (reference sequence). The CDR3 covers 15 residues. Trimming cost V 5 bases and J 6 bases; bases outside gene matches: 10.

This clone was seen once. The chain has TRBV5-1 and TRBJ2-7; no firm D call. The germline V and J ends were trimmed by 0 bases and 2 bases, with 6 bases remaining between them. The length of the CDR3 is 13 residues. Germline values: CDR1 SGHRS, CDR2 YFSETQ. Written as DNA, the CDR3 is TGCGCCAGCAGCTTGGGCACCACCTACGAGCAGTACTTC. It is translated as CASSLGTTYEQYF.

This chain joins TRBV27 and TRBJ1-6; D gene unclear. V was shortened by 5 bases and J by 0 bases, with 8 bases between the two germline ends. CDR1 MNHEY and CDR2 SMNVEV come from the germline V gene (reference sequence). The CDR3 covers 15 residues. CDR3 sequence (DNA): TGTGCCAGCAGTCCCCAAAGCTCCTATAATTCACCCCTCCACTTT. Translated: CASSPQSSYNSPLHF.

This sequence joins TRBV2 and TRBJ2-5, with D perhaps given as TRBD1 or TRBD2 (7 bases each). The germline V and J ends were trimmed by 6 bases and 6 bases, with 14 bases remaining between them. The germline V gene has CDR1 SNHLY and CDR2 FYNNEI. This CDR3 has 13 amino acids. The CDR3: CASRGGGGKTQYF. The CDR3 bases are TGTGCCAGCAGGGGAGGGGGCGGAAAGACCCAGTACTTC.

The table lists this clone with a few counts. The J gene is TRBJ1-2, the V gene TRBV27, with D possibly being TRBD1 (6 bases). Trimming took off 0 bases at V and 7 bases at J, with 15 bases between the two ends. CDR1 MNHEY and CDR2 SMNVEV come from the germline V gene (reference sequence). The CDR3 covers 15 residues. The CDR3 reads CASSLSTGHMSGYTF. CDR3 DNA: TGTGCCAGCAGTTTATCGACGGGACACATGTCTGGCTACACCTTC.

The chain carries TRBV4-2 and TRBJ1-4; D remains unclear. Germline CDR1 and CDR2: LGHNA and YNFKEQ. CDR3 size: 15 residues. The V and J ends lost 2 bases and 0 bases respectively, with 7 bases between them. The DNA for the CDR3 is TGTGCCAGCAGCCAAAGTATGGCAACTAATGAAAAACTGTTTTTT. This sequence encodes CASSQSMATNEKLFF.

The genes are TRBV11-3 and TRBJ1-1; D is unresolved. The CDR3 is made up of 15 amino acids. Trimming pared 0 bases from V and 0 bases from J, leaving 8 bases between. Germline-derived CDR1 and CDR2 are SGHNT and YENEEA. CDR3 DNA: TGTGCCAGCAGCTTAGATGGGAGCATGAACACTGAAGCTTTCTTT. Translated: CASSLDGSMNTEAFF.

The gene calls are TRBV13 and TRBJ2-1; unclear D gene. Per the germline V gene, CDR1 is PRHDT and CDR2 is FYEKMQ (reference sequence). V lost 3 bases, J lost 0 bases, and 15 bases lay in between. This CDR3 has 17 residues. The chain's CDR3 is CASSFSPFARSYNEQFF. As DNA, the CDR3 is TGTGCCAGCAGCTTCTCCCCGTTCGCCCGCTCCTACAATGAGCAGTTCTTC.

This chain uses TRBV18 with TRBJ2-1; 8 positions match TRBD2. V lost 4 bases and J lost 6; bases outside the gene matches: 5. The CDR3 length is 14 residues. Germline V lookup: CDR1 KGHSH, CDR2 LQKENI. The CDR3 sequence is CASSRPGGGNEQFF. Written as DNA, the CDR3 is TGTGCCAGCTCACGTCCCGGGGGGGGCAATGAGCAGTTCTTC.

This clone showed up just once. The chain joins TRBV5-8 to TRBJ2-7; D gene ambiguous. Trimming shortened V by 6 bases and J by 3 bases, and 7 bases separated the two germline ends. This CDR3 has 11 residues. Germline lookup yields CDR1 SGHTS and CDR2 YDEGEE. DNA of the CDR3: TGTGCCAGCACCCCCAACTACGAGCAGTACTTC. It encodes CASTPNYEQYF.

The chain is built from TRBV5-1 and TRBJ2-1; 7 nucleotides line up with TRBD1. Germline trimming cut 1 base from V and 3 bases from J; bases unmatched to any gene: 1. CDR1 and CDR2 (germline): SGHRS, YFSETQ. The CDR3 length is 14 residues. The CDR3 DNA sequence: TGCGCCAGCAGCTTGACAGGGGACTACAATGAGCAGTTCTTC. This sequence encodes CASSLTGDYNEQFF.

The V and J genes are TRBV7-2 and TRBJ1-1; TRBD1 might be the D (6 bases). Trimming pared 0 bases from V and 2 bases from J, leaving 10 bases between. CDR1 is SGHTA and CDR2 is FQGNSA in the germline V gene. The CDR3 is made up of 15 amino acids. CDR3 sequence: CASSLASGGNTEAFF. For the CDR3, the DNA is TGTGCCAGCAGCTTAGCGAGCGGGGGCAACACTGAAGCTTTCTTT. The variable domain in full, completed from reference TRBV7-2 and TRBJ1-1, reads GAGVSQSPSNKVTEKGKDVELRCDPISGHTALYWYRQSLGQGLEFLIYFQGNSAPDKSGLPSDRFSAERTGGSVSTLTIQRTQQEDSAVYLCASSLASGGNTEAFFGQGTRLTVV.

This chain links TRBV6-2 or TRBV6-3 with TRBJ2-7; TRBD2 matches 7 bases. CDR1 and CDR2 (germline): MNHEY, SVGEGT. Trimming removed 2 bases from V and 6 bases from J; junction bases left unmatched: 10. This CDR3 has 15 residues. Here the CDR3 reads CASSYPLAPTGEQYF. CDR3 DNA sequence: TGTGCCAGCAGTTACCCACTAGCGCCGACGGGCGAGCAGTACTTC.

The gene calls are TRBV28 and TRBJ2-7; tentatively, D is TRBD1 or TRBD2 (5 bases each). The CDR3 totals 13 residues. CDR1 MDHEN and CDR2 SYDVKM come from the germline V gene. The V end was cut by 4 bases, the J end by 4 bases, with 11 bases between. DNA for the CDR3: TGTGCCAGCAGTTCCGGGACGCTTTACGAGCAGTACTTC. Protein: CASSSGTLYEQYF.

The chain employs TRBV7-8 and TRBJ1-1; 8 positions agree with TRBD1. There are 16 residues in the CDR3. V lost 1 base and J lost 4; bases outside the gene matches: 8. From germline, CDR1 is SGHVS and CDR2 FQNEAQ. Here the CDR3 reads CASSLDGQGASTEAFF. Here the CDR3 DNA reads TGTGCCAGCAGCTTAGATGGCCAGGGGGCTTCCACTGAAGCTTTCTTT.

This clone was detected once. V is TRBV7-2 and J is TRBJ2-5; a possible D gene is TRBD2 (5 bases). V was pared by 4 bases and J by 4 bases, with 16 bases between. Germline CDR1 SGHTA, CDR2 FQGNSA. This CDR3 has 15 residues. CDR3 in DNA: TGTGCCAGCAGCTACCTAGGGAGCGCCCGAGAGACCCAGTACTTC. As protein: CASSYLGSARETQYF.

This chain links TRBV4-3 with TRBJ1-1; 7 bases align to TRBD1. CDR1 is LGHNA and CDR2 is YSLEER in the germline V gene. The CDR3 runs to 13 residues. After removal of 4 bases from V and 3 bases from J, the junction contained 2 bases not matched to a gene. The CDR3 region is CASSPDRDTEAFF. The CDR3 DNA sequence: TGCGCCAGCAGCCCCGACAGGGACACTGAAGCTTTCTTT.

V gene TRBV28 combines with J gene TRBJ1-6; perhaps TRBD1 as D (6 bases). Germline V gene lookup returns CDR1 MDHEN and CDR2 SYDVKM. The CDR3 runs 16 residues. Trimming took 3 bases from V and 7 from J, leaving 16 bases between them. CDR3 coding DNA: TGTGCCAGCAGTTTCTCCTCGGGGGCGATAAATTCACCCCTCCACTTT. This codes for CASSFSSGAINSPLHF.

In its sample, this clone was seen a few times. The chain employs TRBV4-1 and TRBJ1-4; TRBD1 matches at 10 bases. Trimming cost V 1 base and J 7 bases; bases outside gene matches: 6. This CDR3 region has 16 residues. Germline assignment: CDR1 MGHRA and CDR2 YSYEKL. The chain's CDR3 is CASSQVPGQGTEKLFF. Here the CDR3 DNA reads TGCGCCAGCAGCCAAGTTCCGGGACAGGGGACTGAAAAACTGTTTTTT.

This chain links TRBV7-8 with TRBJ1-5; 7 bases fit TRBD1. The ends lost 5 bases at V and 2 bases at J; junction bases unmatched: 3. This CDR3 contains 14 residues. Germline CDR1 and CDR2: SGHVS and FQNEAQ. This chain's CDR3 is CASSATGGNQPQHF. The CDR3, as DNA: TGTGCCAGCAGCGCAACAGGGGGCAATCAGCCCCAGCATTTT.

This chain connects TRBV6-2 or TRBV6-3 to TRBJ2-3; 9 bases agree with TRBD1. Germline V gene lookup returns CDR1 MNHEY and CDR2 SVGEGT. The CDR3 is 15 residues long. J was trimmed by 5 bases and V by 6 bases; bases with no gene match: 9. The CDR3 loop is CASSATGGVVDTQYF. CDR3 sequence (DNA): TGTGCCAGCAGCGCGACAGGGGGAGTGGTAGATACGCAGTATTTT.

The chain links TRBV19 to TRBJ1-2; D is ambiguous. CDR3 length: 11 amino acids. Germline CDR1 and CDR2: LNHDA and SQIVND (reference sequence). Trimming shortened V by 4 bases and J by 7 bases, and 7 bases separated the two germline ends. The CDR3 loop is CASSRGRGYTF. The DNA of the CDR3 is TGTGCCAGTAGTAGAGGACGTGGCTACACCTTC.

The chain has TRBV5-5 and TRBJ1-1; D is ambiguous. V lost 1 base, J lost 1 base, and 11 bases lay in between. This CDR3 region has 15 residues. Germline V gives CDR1 SGHKS, CDR2 YYEKEE (reference sequence). The DNA for the CDR3 is TGTGCCAGCAGCTTGCAATACGGTACGAACACTGAAGCTTTCTTT. This encodes CASSLQYGTNTEAFF.

This sequence joins TRBV7-3 and TRBJ1-4; a possible D gene is TRBD1 (5 bases). Germline V gene sequence: CDR1 SGHTA, CDR2 FQGTGA. The V gene lost 5 bases and the J gene lost 4 bases, with 14 bases spanning the gap. The CDR3 runs 15 residues. The CDR3 loop is CASSLHWGDNEKLFF. As DNA, the CDR3 is TGTGCCAGCAGCCTACATTGGGGGGATAATGAAAAACTGTTTTTT.